The source of this T cell receptor beta chain is a study of response to subunit inactivated influenza vaccine. Note on this clonotype: Its antigen is unidentified.

Points from the study as a whole: Authors suggested that a seasonal influenza vaccination recruits few new T cells each time.

Trimming cost V 5 bases and J 6 bases, with 18 bases left between them. The CDR3 contains 15 residues. Germline CDR1 reads SGHKS; CDR2 reads YYEKEE (reference sequence). TCRdb ran MiXCR on the RT-PCR reads and lists one entry per CDR3 protein. Of about 310,000 distinct CDR3 sequences listed, approximately 20% were seen once; the top ten hold about 9.4%. The gene calls are TRBV5-5 and TRBJ1-5, with D possibly TRBD1 on 6 matching bases. Sequenced here: PBMCs from blood, sampled 21 months after vaccination. This clonotype was sampled from a man aged 45 to 75 who received an inactivated influenza vaccine. This CDR3 is CASSLPPGAPQPQHF. CDR3 bases: TGTGCCAGCAGTTTGCCCCCAGGGGCGCCTCAGCCCCAGCATTTT.